This T cell receptor beta chain is from a study of blood T cell repertoires in COVID-19 (TCRdb year 2020). About the study as a whole: Collaborator samples came from the United States, Italy and Spain and covered acute and convalescent phases of COVID-19. The material from the prospective study consisted of cDNA or gDNA derived from T cells, B-cell-depleted T cells, or PBMCs. The sample metadata nearly always contained a de-identified subject ID, COVID-19 status, age in years and sex. A freely available public database, intended as a resource for researchers studying the immune response to SARS-CoV-2, is where the repertoires were released. Where available, HLA class I and class II types were obtained from metadata supplied by the sample provider rather than from assay-based typing. Samples came from the ongoing ImmuneRACE study (first 160 participants) plus 1,254 subjects from 6 global collaborators. The dataset comprised deeply sampled blood TCRbeta repertoires from subjects exposed to, actively infected with, or recovered from COVID-19.

With respect to this clone: Its antigen specificity is not known. No much larger clonotype is one base removed from it; base qualities were not supplied.

The germline V gene gives CDR1 as MNHNS and CDR2 as SASEGT. Measured from the cysteine to the phenylalanine, the CDR3 is 17 residues long. This entry keeps only the CDR3 DNA: 51 bases, framed from base 1. The V end gives up 0 bases and the J end 2 bases, leaving 7 bases in the junction not matched to a gene. One collaborating source in Seattle enrolled patients while the patients were actively infected and followed the patients over time throughout the course of disease. Collaborating institutions collected whole blood in K2EDTA tubes following their own protocols. For TCRbeta analysis, collaborators shipped samples in one of three forms: frozen whole blood, isolated PBMCs, or DNA extracted from either of those sample types. The immunoSEQ Assay, a bias-controlled multiplex PCR, was used to amplify TCRbeta CDR3 regions from genomic DNA. The study's own analysis went as follows. The number of nucleated cells in each sample was estimated from the amplification of reference gene primers within the assay. To quantify the absolute abundance of each unique TCRbeta CDR3 rearrangement, sequence reads were collapsed and filtered. For each sample, productive Simpson clonality was calculated by taking the square root of Simpson's diversity index across productive rearrangements. This is the immuneACCESS table as TCRdb keeps it, with only in-frame sequences that have V and J called. A part of the clones is gone; compared with another copy, unresolved V genes explain less than half, and the rest is unexplained. Clone size and V and J calls were adopted from that table, with D and trimming inferred from the DNA. This sample is represented by about 160,000 clones; around nine tenths of them were singletons. The ten top clones hold over 9% of the sample.

Study-wide findings and limitations: How much clinical and demographic metadata was included differed by source and by participant, and the metadata was provided uncurated.

This clonotype originated in a woman aged 70-85 years with COVID-19, enrolled during active disease. Sample: peripheral blood. The chain is encoded by TRBV6-1 joined to TRBJ2-7; TRBD1 aligns with 10 central bases. The nucleotides are TGTGCCAGCAGTGAAGCGCTGGGACAGGGGCCGGCCTACGAGCAGTACTTC. It codes for CASSEALGQGPAYEQYF.